The 27 T cell receptor beta chains in this list originate from one sample, sequenced in a study of beta chain features in type 1 diabetes (dated 2018 in TCRdb). The research as a whole found: In all four CD4+ subsets, TCRB CDR3 length was moderately but significantly shorter in type 1 diabetes patients.

Their target antigens are unknown. The method behind the library was the immunoSEQ multiplex PCR assay. All of the isolated RNA was reverse transcribed with the High Capacity cDNA Reverse Transcription Kit, so expressed TCRB transcripts were sequenced. Held by TCRdb, this immuneACCESS table contains in-frame sequences only and omits some clones. Under half of the omission traces to an unresolved V gene where checked; the cause of the rest is unknown. This sample is represented by around 650,000 clones; under 15% of them were singletons. The leading ten clones occupy more than 0.1% of the sample. Sequenced: naive CD4+ T cells from blood. The cell subset or site tag for this specimen amounts to: true naive CD4+ T cells. Receptors originate from a man aged 25 to 40 with type 1 diabetes.

The chain carries TRBV11-2 and TRBJ1-6, with a weak D call TRBD1 (6 bases). Between the trimmed V and J ends, which lost 5 bases and 1 base, there was a span of 6 bases. Germline assignment: CDR1 SGHAT and CDR2 FQNNGV. The CDR3 extends over 14 amino acids. The CDR3 DNA reads TGTGCCAGCAGCGGACAGTCCTATAATTCACCCCTCCACTTT. This translates into CASSGQSYNSPLHF. The full variable domain, rest sourced from reference TRBV11-2 and TRBJ1-6, is EAGVAQSPRYKIIEKRQSVAFWCNPISGHATLYWYQQILGQGPKLLIQFQNNGVVDDSQLPKDRFSAERLKGVDSTLKIQPAKLEDSAVYLCASSGQSYNSPLHFGNGTRLTVT.

This clone was counted a few times. J is TRBJ2-7 and V is TRBV19; D is perhaps TRBD1 (6 bases). CDR3 length equals 12 residues. Germline V gives CDR1 LNHDA, CDR2 SQIVND (reference sequence). Trimming pared 9 bases from V and 3 bases from J, leaving 12 bases between. CDR3 region: CASRDTFYEQYF. DNA of the CDR3: TGTGCCAGCCGGGACACCTTCTACGAGCAGTACTTC. The variable domain in full, completed from reference TRBV19 and TRBJ2-7, reads DGGITQSPKYLFRKEGQNVTLSCEQNLNHDAMYWYRQDPGQGLRLIYYSQIVNDFQKGDIAEGYSVSREKKESFPLTVTSAQKNPTAFYLCASRDTFYEQYFGPGTRLTVT.

This clone was found a few times. The rearrangement links TRBV19 to TRBJ2-5; TRBD2 is a possible D gene (6 bases). V lost 7 bases and J 4 bases, leaving 16 bases between the germline ends. The CDR3 contains 14 residues. From germline, CDR1 is LNHDA and CDR2 SQIVND (reference sequence). Here the CDR3 reads CASTPRGVRETQYF. The CDR3 region has the DNA TGTGCCAGTACCCCCCGCGGGGTGAGAGAGACCCAGTACTTC.

A few counts support this clone. This rearrangement joins TRBV11-3 to TRBJ1-1; 8 nucleotides agree with TRBD1. The V gene's germline CDR1 is SGHNT and CDR2 YENEEA. This CDR3 is 17 amino acids long. J was trimmed by 5 bases and V by 5 bases; bases with no gene match: 16. Here the CDR3 reads CASSIPRGDRQSTEAFF. For the CDR3, the DNA is TGTGCCAGCAGCATCCCACGAGGGGACAGGCAATCAACTGAAGCTTTCTTT.

This clone has just a few counts. The J gene is TRBJ2-7, the V gene TRBV9, with D possibly matching TRBD1 (6 bases). Looked up from germline, CDR1 is SGDLS and CDR2 is YYNGEE. The germline V and J ends were trimmed by 3 bases and 5 bases, with 36 bases remaining between them. The CDR3 runs 21 residues. The CDR3 region is CASSATTPTGLDGTGLHEQYF. The DNA of the CDR3 is TGTGCCAGCAGCGCCACAACTCCGACAGGTTTGGATGGAACAGGTTTACACGAGCAGTACTTC.

This clone turned up a few times. V gene TRBV19 combines with J gene TRBJ1-1; D remains unclear. The CDR3 has 13 amino acids. Germline assignment: CDR1 LNHDA and CDR2 SQIVND (reference sequence). Trimming took off 7 bases at V and 4 bases at J, with 13 bases between the two ends. CDR3 DNA: TGTGCCAGTATCCTAGGAGGGAGCACTGAAGCTTTCTTT. It is translated as CASILGGSTEAFF.

V usage is TRBV29-1 and J usage is TRBJ1-2; D is ambiguous. This CDR3 spans 11 amino acids. V was cut by 7 bases and J by 8 bases, with 14 bases left in between. Germline V lookup: CDR1 SQVTM, CDR2 ANQGSEA. The CDR3 loop reads CSALRSDGYTF. The CDR3, as DNA: TGCAGCGCCCTGCGCTCGGACGGCTACACCTTC.

This clone was recorded a few times. The chain employs TRBV29-1 and TRBJ2-2; 10 bases agree with TRBD1. V gave up 4 bases and J gave up 5 bases; unmatched junction bases: 10. The CDR3 runs 16 residues. Germline V gene sequence: CDR1 SQVTM, CDR2 ANQGSEA. CDR3 bases: TGCAGCGTTGCAGATGGACAGGGGGTTGATACCGGGGAGCTGTTTTTT. Amino acid sequence: CSVADGQGVDTGELFF.

The chain combines TRBV7-2 with TRBJ2-7, with D perhaps given as TRBD1 or TRBD2 (5 bases each). The CDR3 loop spans 14 amino acids. Trimming removed 4 bases at V and 0 bases at J, with 10 bases between. Germline loops: CDR1 SGHTA, CDR2 FQGNSA. CDR3 sequence: CASSSGPSSYEQYF. CDR3 sequence (DNA): TGTGCCAGCAGCTCGGGACCTTCCTCCTACGAGCAGTACTTC.

J is TRBJ1-2 and V is TRBV29-1, with D maybe TRBD1 (5 bases). The CDR3 extends over 11 amino acids. Germline loops: CDR1 SQVTM, CDR2 ANQGSEA. V was trimmed by 8 bases and J by 5 bases, leaving 12 bases between them. The CDR3 DNA is TGCAGCTCACTGGGGCGTTATGGCTACACCTTC. Translation gives CSSLGRYGYTF.

The chain links TRBV5-6 to TRBJ2-1; 7 nucleotides align to TRBD1. The CDR3 contains 13 residues. V shed 7 bases, J shed 8 bases, and the junction held 9 bases outside the gene matches. CDR1 SGHDT and CDR2 YYEEEE come from the germline V gene. The CDR3 here is CASAGQVVDEQFF. CDR3 nucleotide sequence: TGTGCCAGCGCCGGACAGGTGGTCGATGAGCAGTTCTTC.

This clone was detected once. CDR3 DNA: TGCGCCAGCAGCTTTGGGGAGGCTAATGAGCAGTTCTTC. Residues: CASSFGEANEQFF. The chain has TRBV5-1 and TRBJ2-1; a possible D gene is TRBD2 (6 bases). V lost 2 bases to trimming and J lost 7 bases, with 10 bases between them. CDR3 size: 13 residues. Germline V gene sequence: CDR1 SGHRS, CDR2 YFSETQ.

This clone showed up just a few times. This rearrangement joins TRBV4-3 to TRBJ1-2, with 8 bases that match TRBD1. Germline lookup yields CDR1 LGHNA and CDR2 YSLEER. There are 15 residues in the CDR3. V was pared by 5 bases and J by 7 bases, with 12 bases of the junction left unmatched. In DNA form, the CDR3 reads TGCGCCAGCAGCTACAAGGGGCAGGGGGCGGTTGGCTACACCTTC. Its translation is CASSYKGQGAVGYTF.

This clone occurred a few times. The chain has TRBV10-3 and TRBJ2-1, with D possibly being TRBD1 (6 bases). CDR3 length equals 14 residues. The V gene lost 6 bases and the J gene lost 4 bases, with 13 bases spanning the gap. Germline values: CDR1 ENHRY, CDR2 SYGVKD. CDR3 sequence reads: CAIRETGPYNEQFF. As DNA, the CDR3 is TGTGCCATCAGAGAGACAGGCCCTTACAATGAGCAGTTCTTC.

This clone has only a few counts. The chain is built from TRBV7-2 and TRBJ1-6; 10 nucleotides align to TRBD1. Germline lookup yields CDR1 SGHTA and CDR2 FQGNSA. There are 15 residues in the CDR3. Unmatched junction bases numbered 9, after V lost 4 bases and J lost 12 bases. CDR3 sequence reads: CASSSLGQGVGPLHF. The CDR3 coding sequence is TGTGCCAGCAGCTCCTTAGGACAGGGGGTAGGACCCCTCCACTTT.

This clone was recorded once. The chain carries TRBV6-1 and TRBJ1-1; no definite D call. V lost 4 bases to trimming and J lost 3 bases, with 6 bases between them. The CDR3 is made up of 12 amino acids. Germline loops: CDR1 MNHNS, CDR2 SASEGT. CDR3 in DNA: TGTGCCAGCAGTGTCCACTACACTGAAGCTTTCTTT. Protein: CASSVHYTEAFF.

The rearrangement links TRBV6-6 to TRBJ2-1; possibly TRBD1 for D (6 bases). Looked up from germline, CDR1 is MNHNY and CDR2 is SVGAGI (reference sequence). CDR3 length: 15 amino acids. V was clipped by 7 bases and J by 0 bases, with 13 bases between them. In DNA, the CDR3 is TGTGCCAGCATCATAAAGGACAGCTCCTACAATGAGCAGTTCTTC. Residues: CASIIKDSSYNEQFF.

This chain links TRBV13 with TRBJ1-2; 8 bases fit TRBD1. The length of the CDR3 is 13 residues. Looked up from germline, CDR1 is PRHDT and CDR2 is FYEKMQ (reference sequence). The trim removed 5 bases at V and 8 bases at J, leaving 7 bases unmatched. The CDR3 protein is CASSRGQGEGYTF. The CDR3 bases are TGTGCCAGCAGCCGAGGACAGGGTGAAGGCTACACCTTC.

This clone was seen a few times. The chain combines TRBV15 with TRBJ2-7, with 7 bases matching TRBD1. Germline CDR1 reads LNHNV; CDR2 reads YYDKDF (reference sequence). V shed 0 bases and J 2 bases; nucleotides not matched to a gene: 10. The CDR3 has 17 residues. The CDR3 DNA reads as TGTGCCACCAGCAGAGAGCTACAGGGGCCGTTTCCCTACGAGCAGTACTTC. This codes for CATSRELQGPFPYEQYF.

J is TRBJ1-2 and V is TRBV29-1, with 8 bases lining up with TRBD1. The length of the CDR3 is 15 residues. V lost 6 bases and J lost 4; bases outside the gene matches: 13. CDR1 is SQVTM, CDR2 ANQGSEA, per germline. The CDR3 sequence is CSVNPQGAQGYGYTF. DNA of the CDR3: TGCAGCGTGAATCCTCAGGGGGCGCAGGGCTATGGCTACACCTTC.

This clone was detected only a few times. Other DNA variants within this sample encode the same CDR3. The chain couples TRBV11-2 to TRBJ2-1; a weak D match, TRBD2 (6 bases). CDR1 and CDR2 (germline): SGHAT, FQNNGV. This CDR3 is built from 15 residues. The V end was cut by 1 base, the J end by 2 bases, with 9 bases between. The CDR3 loop is CASSLAGVTYNEQFF. DNA of the CDR3: TGTGCCAGCAGCTTAGCGGGGGTGACCTACAATGAGCAGTTCTTC.

The gene calls are TRBV18 and TRBJ1-5, with TRBD1 matching 9 bases. The V and J ends lost 2 bases and 4 bases, in that order; junction bases with no gene match: 12. CDR3 length: 18 residues. Per the germline V gene, CDR1 is KGHSH and CDR2 is LQKENI. The CDR3 DNA reads TGTGCCAGCTCACCAGATTTAACAGGGGGCTTCAGTAATCAGCCCCAGCATTTT. Amino acid sequence: CASSPDLTGGFSNQPQHF.

This clone has more than one count but fewer than ten. The rearrangement uses TRBV5-6 and TRBJ2-7, with 9 bases that match TRBD1. The CDR3 length is 15 residues. Germline CDR1 reads SGHDT; CDR2 reads YYEEEE. J gave up 6 bases and V 4 bases, and 11 bases lay outside the gene matches. The CDR3 DNA is TGTGCCAGCAGCAGGACCGGGACAGGGACAATCGAGCAGTACTTC. Protein product: CASSRTGTGTIEQYF.

The chain carries TRBV6-5 and TRBJ2-1; TRBD1 matches at 9 bases. Germline lookup yields CDR1 MNHEY and CDR2 SVGAGI. This CDR3 has 15 residues. Germline trimming cut 2 bases from V and 6 bases from J; bases unmatched to any gene: 5. The CDR3 DNA is TGTGCCAGCAGTTACAGGCAGGGACAGGGCAATGAGCAGTTCTTC. As protein: CASSYRQGQGNEQFF.

The chain combines TRBV6-6 with TRBJ2-5; D is perhaps TRBD1 (6 bases). V was pared by 2 bases and J by 5 bases, with 9 bases between. Germline V gene lookup returns CDR1 MNHNY and CDR2 SVGAGI (reference sequence). The CDR3 has 13 amino acids. This chain's CDR3 is CASSYGGRETQYF. The CDR3 coding sequence is TGTGCCAGCAGTTACGGGGGCCGGGAGACCCAGTACTTC.

This clone showed up just a few times. The J gene is TRBJ2-1, the V gene TRBV5-6, with unresolved D. The CDR3 extends over 11 amino acids. The V end lost 6 bases, the J end lost 4 bases, and 5 bases lay between the germline ends. The V gene's germline CDR1 is SGHDT and CDR2 YYEEEE. CDR3 nucleotides: TGTGCCAGCACCTGGTACAATGAGCAGTTCTTC. It encodes CASTWYNEQFF.

This clone was counted between two and nine times. Other DNA sequences in this sample translate to the same CDR3. The chain has TRBV7-9 and TRBJ1-3; D call uncertain. The germline V and J ends were trimmed by 5 bases and 0 bases, with 8 bases remaining between them. Germline V gene data show CDR1 as SEHNR and CDR2 as FQNEAQ (reference sequence). The CDR3 contains 14 residues. The CDR3 loop reads CASSPRGSGNTIYF. Written as DNA, the CDR3 is TGTGCCAGCAGCCCCCGCGGCTCTGGAAACACCATATATTTT.